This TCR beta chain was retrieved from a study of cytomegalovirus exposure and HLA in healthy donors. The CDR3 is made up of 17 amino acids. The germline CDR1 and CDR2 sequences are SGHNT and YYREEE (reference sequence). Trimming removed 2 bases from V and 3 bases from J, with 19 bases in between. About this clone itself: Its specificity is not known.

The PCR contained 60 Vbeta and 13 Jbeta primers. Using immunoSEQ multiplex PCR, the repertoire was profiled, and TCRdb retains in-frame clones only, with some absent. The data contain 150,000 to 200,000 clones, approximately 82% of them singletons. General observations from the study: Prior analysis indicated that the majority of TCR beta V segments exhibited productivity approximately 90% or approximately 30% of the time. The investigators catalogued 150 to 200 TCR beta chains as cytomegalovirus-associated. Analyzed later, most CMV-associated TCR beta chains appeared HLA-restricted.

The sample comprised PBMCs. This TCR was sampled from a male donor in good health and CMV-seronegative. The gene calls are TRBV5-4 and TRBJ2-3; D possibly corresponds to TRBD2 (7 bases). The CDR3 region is CASSFRLAGVSTDTQYF. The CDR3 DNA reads TGTGCCAGCAGCTTTCGACTAGCAGGGGTTAGTACAGATACGCAGTATTTT.